This T cell receptor (beta chain) originates from a study of cytomegalovirus exposure and HLA in healthy donors. Use of 60 Vbeta and 13 Jbeta primers characterized the PCR. Some clones are missing from TCRdb's copy, which holds only in-frame ones; the method was immunoSEQ multiplex PCR. This sample has about 190,000 clones, with around 79% found just once. This receptor was taken from a woman in her fifties or sixties in good health and CMV-seronegative. Sequencing was performed on PBMCs.

The CDR3 here is CASSLGWSGPNNEQFF. CDR3 bases: TGTGCCAGCAGCTTAGGATGGAGCGGACCCAACAATGAGCAGTTCTTC. The V call is TRBV7-8, the J call TRBJ2-1; D is perhaps TRBD2 (5 bases). This CDR3 has 16 residues. Germline V gives CDR1 SGHVS, CDR2 FQNEAQ. Trimming removed 1 base from V and 5 bases from J, with 15 bases in between.